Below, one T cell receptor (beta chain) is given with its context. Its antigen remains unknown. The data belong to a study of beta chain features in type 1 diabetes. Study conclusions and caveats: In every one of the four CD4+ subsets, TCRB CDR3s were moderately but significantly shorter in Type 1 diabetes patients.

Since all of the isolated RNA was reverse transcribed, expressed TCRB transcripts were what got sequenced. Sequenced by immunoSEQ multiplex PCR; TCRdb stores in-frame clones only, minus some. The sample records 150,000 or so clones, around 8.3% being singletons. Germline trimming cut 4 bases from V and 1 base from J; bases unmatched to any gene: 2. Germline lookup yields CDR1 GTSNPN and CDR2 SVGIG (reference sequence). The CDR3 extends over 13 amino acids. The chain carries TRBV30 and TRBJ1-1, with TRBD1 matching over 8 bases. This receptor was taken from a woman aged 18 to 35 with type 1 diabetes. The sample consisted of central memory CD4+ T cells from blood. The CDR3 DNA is TGTGCCTGGATGACAGGGGCGAACACTGAAGCTTTCTTT. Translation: CAWMTGANTEAFF.